Below, 15 T cell receptor beta chains from the same sample are listed, as sequenced in a study of STAT5B mutations in CD4+ large granular lymphocyte leukemia. The method was immunoSEQ multiplex PCR; TCRdb's version includes in-frame clones alone and lacks a portion of them. The sample lists fewer than 35,000 clones, about 74% seen once, with 1.1% in the top ten. Material: CD4+ T cells from blood buffy coats. Receptors originate from a human donor in good health.

The CDR3 protein is CASSMWQINSPLHF. The CDR3 DNA is TGTGCCAGTAGTATGTGGCAGATTAATTCACCCCTCCACTTT. J is TRBJ1-6 and V is TRBV19; D is ambiguous. The CDR3 has 14 residues. Germline loops: CDR1 LNHDA, CDR2 SQIVND (reference sequence). The ends were cut back, 3 bases at V and 6 bases at J, with 9 bases in the middle.

V gene TRBV28 combines with J gene TRBJ1-6; 7 nucleotides align to TRBD1. The CDR3 is made up of 15 amino acids. Per germline, CDR1 MDHEN and CDR2 SYDVKM. The junction had 15 bases not matched to a gene; V was cut back by 5 bases and J by 14 bases. The CDR3, as DNA: TGTGCCAGCAGTCCCGGACAGGCCCGAGGGGGGACCCTCCACTTT. Encoded protein: CASSPGQARGGTLHF.

This clone was seen only a few times. V is TRBV11-2 and J is TRBJ2-7; 14 nucleotides align to TRBD2. J lost 6 bases, V lost 4 bases, and 2 bases had no gene match. CDR1 and CDR2 (germline): SGHAT, FQNNGV. This CDR3 is built from 14 residues. The CDR3 here is CASSSGLAGGEQYF. CDR3 bases: TGTGCCAGCAGCTCCGGACTAGCGGGAGGCGAGCAGTACTTC. Full variable domain (rest looked up from reference TRBV11-2 and TRBJ2-7): EAGVAQSPRYKIIEKRQSVAFWCNPISGHATLYWYQQILGQGPKLLIQFQNNGVVDDSQLPKDRFSAERLKGVDSTLKIQPAKLEDSAVYLCASSSGLAGGEQYFGPGTRLTVT.

The V call is TRBV19, the J call TRBJ2-4; D call uncertain. Trimming shortened V by 6 bases and J by 5 bases, and 17 bases separated the two germline ends. The CDR3 covers 15 residues. The germline CDR1 and CDR2 sequences are LNHDA and SQIVND (reference sequence). CDR3 sequence reads: CASSPRILLENIQYF. The DNA of the CDR3 is TGTGCCAGTAGCCCTAGGATACTACTCGAAAACATTCAGTACTTC.

The V gene is TRBV7-2, the J gene TRBJ2-7; D call uncertain. The CDR3 totals 14 residues. The V end was cut by 3 bases, the J end by 1 base, with 10 bases between. Per the germline V gene, CDR1 is SGHTA and CDR2 is FQGNSA. This CDR3 reads CASSFTPDSYEQYF. DNA of the CDR3: TGTGCCAGCAGCTTTACCCCCGATTCCTACGAGCAGTACTTC.

The V and J genes are TRBV5-8 and TRBJ2-7; D gene unclear. The length of the CDR3 is 13 residues. V shed 3 bases and J shed 9 bases, with 16 bases lying between them. Germline lookup yields CDR1 SGHTS and CDR2 YDEGEE. The CDR3 coding sequence is TGTGCCAGCAGCTCGGGCGGCAGTAAATCGCAGTACTTC. Translated, it gives CASSSGGSKSQYF.

DNA of the CDR3: TGTGCCAGCAGTGCAGGGTTTGGCTCACGAGCTTTCTTT. Translation gives CASSAGFGSRAFF. This chain connects TRBV27 to TRBJ1-1, with D maybe TRBD1 (5 bases). Germline assignment: CDR1 MNHEY and CDR2 SMNVEV (reference sequence). Trimming pared 5 bases from V and 10 bases from J, leaving 17 bases between. This CDR3 region has 13 residues.

The chain couples TRBV19 to TRBJ2-1, with D possibly being TRBD1 (5 bases). V was trimmed by 5 bases and J by 1 base, leaving 12 bases between them. The CDR3 covers 15 residues. Germline assignment: CDR1 LNHDA and CDR2 SQIVND (reference sequence). CDR3 bases: TGTGCCAGTAGTCAGGGATTGGGGTCCTACAATGAGCAGTTCTTC. Encoded protein: CASSQGLGSYNEQFF.

V gene TRBV6-1 combines with J gene TRBJ2-3, with 8 bases lining up with TRBD2. Trimming removed 3 bases from V and 5 bases from J; junction bases left unmatched: 7. Per the germline V gene, CDR1 is MNHNS and CDR2 is SASEGT. The CDR3 has 15 residues. The CDR3 region is CASSEGGLGGDTQYF. The CDR3 DNA is TGTGCCAGCAGTGAGGGGGGACTAGGAGGAGATACGCAGTATTTT.

The V call is TRBV28, the J call TRBJ1-1; D is uncertain. Germline CDR1 MDHEN, CDR2 SYDVKM. This CDR3 region has 15 residues. Deletions cut 7 bases from V and 0 bases from J, with 15 bases between. In nucleotides, the CDR3 is TGTGCCAGCACCCTACGCCAAGGCATGAACACTGAAGCTTTCTTT. Protein: CASTLRQGMNTEAFF.

The rearrangement links TRBV10-3 to TRBJ1-2; 7 bases match TRBD1. CDR3 length equals 13 residues. V shed 4 bases, J shed 8 bases, and the junction held 7 bases outside the gene matches. The germline gives CDR1 ENHRY, CDR2 SYGVKD. Written as DNA, the CDR3 is TGTGCCATCAGTGCCGACAGGGCAAACGGCTACACCTTC. Translating it yields CAISADRANGYTF.

J is TRBJ1-4 and V is TRBV7-9, with 10 bases lining up with TRBD1. J lost 10 bases, V lost 2 bases, and 7 bases had no gene match. The CDR3 consists of 15 residues. CDR1 is SEHNR and CDR2 is FQNEAQ in the germline V gene (reference sequence). Here the CDR3 reads CASSLRGTGEGKLFF. DNA for the CDR3: TGTGCCAGCAGCTTACGTGGGACAGGGGAGGGAAAACTGTTTTTT.

The chain joins TRBV30 to TRBJ1-2; tentatively, D is TRBD1 (6 bases). The CDR3 has 13 residues. Germline-derived CDR1 and CDR2 are GTSNPN and SVGIG (reference sequence). Between the trimmed V and J ends, which lost 3 bases and 5 bases, there was a span of 13 bases. The CDR3: CAWSRGGNYGYTF. CDR3 in DNA: TGTGCCTGGAGCCGGGGGGGCAATTATGGCTACACCTTC.

The rearrangement joins TRBV7-9 to TRBJ2-2; TRBD1 might be the D (6 bases). There are 15 residues in the CDR3. Germline V gene data show CDR1 as SEHNR and CDR2 as FQNEAQ (reference sequence). The germline V and J ends were trimmed by 3 bases and 0 bases, with 8 bases remaining between them. As DNA, the CDR3 is TGTGCCAGCAGCTTGGACAGTGCGAACACCGGGGAGCTGTTTTTT. Translating gives CASSLDSANTGELFF.

The chain couples TRBV5-1 to TRBJ2-2, with 7 bases matching TRBD2. The junction had 9 bases not matched to a gene; V was cut back by 4 bases and J by 6 bases. The CDR3 has 15 amino acids. Per germline, CDR1 SGHRS and CDR2 YFSETQ. The CDR3 sequence: CASSLGLGGSGELFF. DNA of the CDR3: TGCGCCAGCAGCCTGGGACTGGGGGGGTCCGGGGAGCTGTTTTTT.